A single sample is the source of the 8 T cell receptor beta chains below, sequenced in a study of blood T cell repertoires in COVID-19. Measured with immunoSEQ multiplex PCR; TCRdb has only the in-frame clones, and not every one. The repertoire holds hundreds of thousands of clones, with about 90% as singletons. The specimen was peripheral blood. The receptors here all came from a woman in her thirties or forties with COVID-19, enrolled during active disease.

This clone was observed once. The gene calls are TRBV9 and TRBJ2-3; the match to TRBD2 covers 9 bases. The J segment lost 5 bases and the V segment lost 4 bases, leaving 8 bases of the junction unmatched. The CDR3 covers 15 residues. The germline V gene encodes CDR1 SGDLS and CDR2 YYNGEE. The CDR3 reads CASSRRGGREDTQYF. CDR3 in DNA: TGTGCCAGCAGCCGTAGAGGCGGGAGGGAAGATACGCAGTATTTT.

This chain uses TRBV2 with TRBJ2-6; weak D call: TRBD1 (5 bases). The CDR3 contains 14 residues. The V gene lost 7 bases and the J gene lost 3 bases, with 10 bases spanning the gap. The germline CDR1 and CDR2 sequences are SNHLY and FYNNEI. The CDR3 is CASKVQGGANVLTF. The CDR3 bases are TGTGCCAGCAAAGTCCAGGGTGGGGCCAACGTCCTGACTTTC.

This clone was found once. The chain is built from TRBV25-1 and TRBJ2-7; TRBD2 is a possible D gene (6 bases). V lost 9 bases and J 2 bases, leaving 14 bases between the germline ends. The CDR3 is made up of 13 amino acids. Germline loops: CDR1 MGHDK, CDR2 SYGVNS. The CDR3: CASRRSGAYEQYF. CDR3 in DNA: TGTGCCAGTCGAAGGTCGGGGGCCTACGAGCAGTACTTC.

The DNA for the CDR3 is TGTGCCAGCAGTTTTGGGGCCAGGGGGAGCTCCTATAATTCACCCCTCCACTTT. Its protein product is CASSFGARGSSYNSPLHF. V and J are TRBV28 and TRBJ1-6, with TRBD1 identical over 7 bases. V lost 3 bases and J lost 0; bases outside the gene matches: 8. From germline, CDR1 is MDHEN and CDR2 SYDVKM. There are 18 residues in the CDR3.

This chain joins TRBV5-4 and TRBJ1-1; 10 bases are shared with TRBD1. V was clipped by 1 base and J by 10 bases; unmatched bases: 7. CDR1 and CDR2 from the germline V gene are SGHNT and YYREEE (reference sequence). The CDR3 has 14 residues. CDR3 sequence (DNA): TGTGCCAGCAGCTTGATGACAGGGGGCGCGGGAGCTTTCTTT. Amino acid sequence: CASSLMTGGAGAFF.

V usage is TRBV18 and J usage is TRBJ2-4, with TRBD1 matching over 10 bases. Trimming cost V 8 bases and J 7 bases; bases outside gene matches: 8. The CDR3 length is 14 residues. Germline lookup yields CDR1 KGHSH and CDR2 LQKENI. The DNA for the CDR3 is TGTGCCAGCCACCGACAGGGGGCGGAGAACATTCAGTACTTC. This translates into CASHRQGAENIQYF.

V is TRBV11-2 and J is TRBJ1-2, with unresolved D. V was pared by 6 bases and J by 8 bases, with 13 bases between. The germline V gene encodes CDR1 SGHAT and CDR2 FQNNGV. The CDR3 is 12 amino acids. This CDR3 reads CASSQTSGGYTF. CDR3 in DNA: TGTGCCAGCAGTCAAACCTCGGGGGGCTACACCTTC.

The CDR3 region is CASSQTSGEGGGYGYTF. CDR3 in DNA: TGCGCCAGCAGCCAAACATCGGGGGAAGGAGGAGGCTATGGCTACACCTTC. The J gene is TRBJ1-2, the V gene TRBV4-3; tentative D call: TRBD1 (5 bases). The V and J ends lost 2 bases and 4 bases respectively, with 20 bases between them. The CDR3 extends over 17 amino acids. Germline CDR1 and CDR2: LGHNA and YSLEER.